Reported below is one TCR beta chain. This clone has a single count. It lacks a known antigen. Within one base of it there is no much larger clone, and no base qualities were kept. Looking up the germline V gene (reference sequence) yields CDR1 GTSNPN and CDR2 SVGIG. The CDR3, from cysteine to phenylalanine, totals 14 residues. Of all the DNA, just the CDR3 is kept, 42 bases in frame from base 1. From V the trimming removes 2 bases and from J it removes 2 bases, while the gene matches leave 6 bases of the junction unaccounted for. This record comes from a study of T cell changes during pregnancy in multiple sclerosis (dated by TCRdb to between 2018 and 2021). Background for the entire study: In women with multiple sclerosis, the researchers looked at how the T cell repertoire shifted as pregnancy progressed.

Receptor amplification or capture employed the immunoSEQ multiplex PCR assay. In its TCRdb copy, this immuneACCESS table keeps in-frame sequences only and misses some clones. Where compared with another copy, unresolved V genes explain less than half of these, and the others have no known cause. The sample data list under 50,000 clones, and 95% of these were observed just once. The leading ten clones occupy approximately 6% of the sample. Sample: CD8+ T cells from peripheral blood mononuclear cells, taken in the first trimester of pregnancy. The source is a female donor with multiple sclerosis, enrolled in a pregnancy study. The V gene is TRBV30 and the J gene is TRBJ2-7, with 7 bases aligning to TRBD1. The nucleotide sequence is TGTGCCTGGAGTCCCCGGGACAGTCCCTACGAGCAGTACTTC. The encoded protein is CAWSPRDSPYEQYF.